The present TCR beta chain was sequenced within a study of shared clonotypes between healthy human individuals. The naive CD8 population came from CD45RO-negative cells selected for CCR7, without terminally differentiated effector memory CD45RA+ cells. A word on this clone: Its antigen is undetermined.

As handled by the study authors: Without quality scores, immunoSEQ junctional reads could not be filtered like full-length reads. This table comes from immunoSEQ multiplex PCR, and its TCRdb copy is limited to in-frame clones, with some not included. V, J and clone size derive from that table, while D and trimming were established from the DNA sequence. This table holds about 2.1 million clones, around 93% found once. In germline, CDR1 is SGHVS, CDR2 FQNEAQ. V was clipped by 5 bases and J by 6 bases, with 20 bases between them. The CDR3 extends over 16 amino acids. Study-wide results and caveats: Among the subsets, naive ones generally showed larger estimated richness than memory ones. Sorted-subset sequencing was shown by rarefaction to be incomplete despite large depth.

This TCR derives from a man younger than 30 in good health. Some clones in this sample may be carry-over from other donors' samples. Sequences were obtained from naive CD8+ T cells from PBMCs. The genes are TRBV7-8 and TRBJ2-1; D is uncertain. The chain's CDR3 is CASSPPGRLLANEQFF. The CDR3 region has the DNA TGTGCCAGCAGCCCGCCAGGTCGACTTTTAGCCAATGAGCAGTTCTTC.